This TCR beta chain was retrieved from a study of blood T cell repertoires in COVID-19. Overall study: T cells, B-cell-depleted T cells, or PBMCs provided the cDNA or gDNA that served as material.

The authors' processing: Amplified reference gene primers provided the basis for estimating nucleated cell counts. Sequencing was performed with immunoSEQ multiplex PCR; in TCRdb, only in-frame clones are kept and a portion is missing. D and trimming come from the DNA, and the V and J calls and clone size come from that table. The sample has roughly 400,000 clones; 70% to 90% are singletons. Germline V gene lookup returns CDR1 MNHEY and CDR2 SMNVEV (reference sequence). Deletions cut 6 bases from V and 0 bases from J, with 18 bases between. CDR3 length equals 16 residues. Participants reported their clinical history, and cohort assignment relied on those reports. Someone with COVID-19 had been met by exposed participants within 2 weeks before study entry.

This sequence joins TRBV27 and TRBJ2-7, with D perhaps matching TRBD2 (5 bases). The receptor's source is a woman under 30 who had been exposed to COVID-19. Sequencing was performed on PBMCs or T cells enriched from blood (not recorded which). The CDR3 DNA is TGTGCCAGCAGGGCCTTAGGACTGGCTAGCTCCTACGAGCAGTACTTC. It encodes CASRALGLASSYEQYF.